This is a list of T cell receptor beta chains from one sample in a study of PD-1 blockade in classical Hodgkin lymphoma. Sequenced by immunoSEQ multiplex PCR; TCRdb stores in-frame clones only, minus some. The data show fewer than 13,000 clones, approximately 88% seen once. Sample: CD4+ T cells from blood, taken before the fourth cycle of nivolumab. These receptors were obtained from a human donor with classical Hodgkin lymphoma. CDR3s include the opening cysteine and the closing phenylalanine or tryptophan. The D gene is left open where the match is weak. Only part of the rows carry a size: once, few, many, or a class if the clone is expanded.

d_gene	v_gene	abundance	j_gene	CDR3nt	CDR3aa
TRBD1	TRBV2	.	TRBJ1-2	TGTGCCAGCAGTGAAGTACCGGGACAGAGGATTAACTATGGCTACACCTTC	CASSEVPGQRINYGYTF
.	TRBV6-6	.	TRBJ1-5	TGTGCCAGCAGTTACGACAGCCATCAGCCCCAGCATTTT	CASSYDSHQPQHF
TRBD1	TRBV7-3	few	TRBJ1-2	TGTGCCAGCAGCTTGGGGACAGGGGTTAGCTATGGCTACACCTTC	CASSLGTGVSYGYTF
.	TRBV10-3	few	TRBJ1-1	TGTGCCATCACGGCAGGGGATTTACGAACTGAAGCTTTCTTT	CAITAGDLRTEAFF
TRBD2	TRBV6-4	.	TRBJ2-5	TGTGCCAGCAGTGAGCCTAATTCCCTAGCGGTCGTCCAAGAGACCCAGTACTTC	CASSEPNSLAVVQETQYF
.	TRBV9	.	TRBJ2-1	TGTGCCAGCAGCGTGACCACCCAGGGTTTGGGGGACAATGAGCAGTTCTTC	CASSVTTQGLGDNEQFF
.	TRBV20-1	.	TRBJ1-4	TGCAGTGCTAGAGTACGGGAAAAACTGTTTTTT	CSARVREKLFF
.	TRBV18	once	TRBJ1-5	TGTGCCAGCTCACCTGAGCCGGCTGGGTATCAGCCCCAGCATTTT	CASSPEPAGYQPQHF
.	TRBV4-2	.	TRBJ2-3	TGTGCCAGCAGCCAGGGGACGCCCGGAGATACGCAGTATTTT	CASSQGTPGDTQYF
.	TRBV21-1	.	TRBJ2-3	TGTGCCAGCAGCGACGGGACTAGCGCCAATAGCACAGATACGCAGTATTTT	CASSDGTSANSTDTQYF
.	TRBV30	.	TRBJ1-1	TGTGCCTGGAGTGTACAGAGGAACACTGAAGCTTTCTTT	CAWSVQRNTEAFF
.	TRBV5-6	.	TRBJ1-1	TGTGCCAGCAGACGAACGGTACTCACAGTGAACACTGAAGCTTTCTTT	CASRRTVLTVNTEAFF
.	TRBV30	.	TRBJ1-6	TGTGCCTGGAACGTTGCCAGTAGGTCACCCCTCCACTTT	CAWNVASRSPLHF
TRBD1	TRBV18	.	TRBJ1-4	TGTGCCAGCTCCCGGAACGGGGGGGGACAGGGCCCCGCTGCAACTAATGAAAAACTGTTTTTT	CASSRNGGGQGPAATNEKLFF
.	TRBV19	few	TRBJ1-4	TGTGCCAGTAGTATTGAAGAGGGAATGGGAAAACTGTTTTTT	CASSIEEGMGKLFF
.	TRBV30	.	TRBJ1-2	TGTGCCTGGAGTCGGCAGTCCTATGGCTACACCTTC	CAWSRQSYGYTF
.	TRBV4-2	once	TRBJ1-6	TGTGCCAGCAGCCAATGGGCCAGGTCCTCCTATAATTCACCCCTCCACTTT	CASSQWARSSYNSPLHF
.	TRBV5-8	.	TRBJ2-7	TGTGCCAGCAGCCGGGCCGTAGGCGAGCAGTACTTC	CASSRAVGEQYF
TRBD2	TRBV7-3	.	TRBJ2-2	TGTGCCAGCAGCCTAACTAGCGGAGCTAACACCGGGGAGCTGTTTTTT	CASSLTSGANTGELFF
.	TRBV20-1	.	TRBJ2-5	TGCAGTGCTAGAGAGACCCAGTACTTC	CSARETQYF
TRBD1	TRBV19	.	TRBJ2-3	TGTGCCAGTAGTGCCCGGACAGGCTCAGATACGCAGTATTTT	CASSARTGSDTQYF
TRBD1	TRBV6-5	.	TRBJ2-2	TGTGCCAGCAGCCGGGACAGGGTAAACACCGGGGAGCTGTTTTTT	CASSRDRVNTGELFF
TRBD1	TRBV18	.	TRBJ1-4	TGTGCCAGCTCGGGAGACAGGGAACTTTTTCAGAAACTGTTTTTT	CASSGDRELFQKLFF
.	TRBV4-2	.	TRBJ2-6	TGTGCCAGCAGCCTGGTCTCTGGGGCCAACGTCCTGACTTTC	CASSLVSGANVLTF
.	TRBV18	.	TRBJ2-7	TGTGCCAGCTCATCACGGGGGACATACGAGCAGTACTTC	CASSSRGTYEQYF
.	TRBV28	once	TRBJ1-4	TGTGCCAGCAGTTTAGACCAGGGGATGGGTGAAAAACTGTTTTTT	CASSLDQGMGEKLFF
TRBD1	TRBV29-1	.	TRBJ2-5	TGCAGCGTGAACAGGGGAGAAGAGACCCAGTACTTC	CSVNRGEETQYF
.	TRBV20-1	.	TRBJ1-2	TGCAGGGACAGTGCTAACTATGGCTACACCTTC	CRDSANYGYTF
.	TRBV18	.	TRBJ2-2	TGTGCCAGCTCACCACCGATGGGGATCCCGGCCGGGGAGCTGTTTTTT	CASSPPMGIPAGELFF
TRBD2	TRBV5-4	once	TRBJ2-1	TGTGCCAGCAGCTTGTCAACTAGCGGGAGCTTATGGGAGCAGTTCTTC	CASSLSTSGSLWEQFF
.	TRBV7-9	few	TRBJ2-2	TGTGCCGTAAAGCCGTTGGACACCGGGGAGCTGTTTTTT	CAVKPLDTGELFF
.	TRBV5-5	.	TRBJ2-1	TGTGCCAGCAGCCCCGCCTCGATCCGGGACTTCTACAATGAGCAGTTCTTC	CASSPASIRDFYNEQFF
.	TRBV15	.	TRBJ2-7	TGTGCCACCAGCAGAGATCCGGGACCAGCCTACGAGCAGTACTTC	CATSRDPGPAYEQYF
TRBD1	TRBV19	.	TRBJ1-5	TGTGCCAGTAGTACCAAACAGGGGGCAAGCAATCAGCCCCAGCATTTT	CASSTKQGASNQPQHF
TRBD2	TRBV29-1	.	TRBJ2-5	TGCAGCGCCTCGGGACTAGCGGGGGCACGGGAGACCCAGTACTTC	CSASGLAGARETQYF
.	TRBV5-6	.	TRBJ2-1	TGTGCCAGCAGCAAAGTAGGGGGTGAGCAGTTCTTC	CASSKVGGEQFF
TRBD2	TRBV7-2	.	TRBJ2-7	TGTGCCAGCAGGAAAAGTAATAGCGGGAGGGATCAGTACTTC	CASRKSNSGRDQYF
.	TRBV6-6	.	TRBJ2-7	TGTGCCAGCAGTACCACCGGGACCGCTAACTACGAGCAGTACTTC	CASSTTGTANYEQYF
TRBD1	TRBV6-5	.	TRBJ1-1	TGTGCCAGCAGTTACTCTTACGGGACAGGGGACACTGAAGCTTTCTTT	CASSYSYGTGDTEAFF
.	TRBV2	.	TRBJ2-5	TGTGCCAGCAGCCCCCCTGGCGAGACCCAGTACTTC	CASSPPGETQYF
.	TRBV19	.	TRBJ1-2	TGTGCCAGTAGCGTTGCCGGGACGGACTATGGCTACACCTTC	CASSVAGTDYGYTF
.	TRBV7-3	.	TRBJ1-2	TGTGCCAGCAGACCAACAGGAGCCTCGATCTATGGCTACACCTTC	CASRPTGASIYGYTF
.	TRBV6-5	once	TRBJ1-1	TGTGCCAGCAGGCTTACACAGGGTCTCGACACTGAAGCTTTCTTT	CASRLTQGLDTEAFF
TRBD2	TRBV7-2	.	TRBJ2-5	TGTGCCAGCAGCTTAGCTAGCGGGAGAGTGGAGACCCAGTACTTC	CASSLASGRVETQYF
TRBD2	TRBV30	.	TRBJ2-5	TGTGCCTGGAGTGTGTTAGCGGGGACCCAGTACTTC	CAWSVLAGTQYF
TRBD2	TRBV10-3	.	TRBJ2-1	TGTGCCATAAGACTAGCGGATGAGCAGTTCTTC	CAIRLADEQFF
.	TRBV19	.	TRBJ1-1	TGTGCCACTGGGGGGGTCGGGGACACTGAAGCTTTCTTT	CATGGVGDTEAFF
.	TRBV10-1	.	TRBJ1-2	TGCGCCAGCAGTGAGTCGGGCTCGCGTCTTTCTTCCTATGGCTACACCTTC	CASSESGSRLSSYGYTF
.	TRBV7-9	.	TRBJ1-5	TGTGCCAGCAGCTTAGGAATTAGGGGGGCTAGCAATCAGCCCCAGCATTTT	CASSLGIRGASNQPQHF
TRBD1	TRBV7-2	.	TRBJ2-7	TGTGCCAGCAGCTTAGGACAGGGGGGCGAGCAGTACTTC	CASSLGQGGEQYF
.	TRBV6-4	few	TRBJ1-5	TGTGCCAGCAGTGACCGGTTGGGGTCCCAGCCCCAGCATTTT	CASSDRLGSQPQHF
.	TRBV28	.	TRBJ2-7	TGTGCCACCACAAGCCCCCGGGGGTACGAGCAGTACTTC	CATTSPRGYEQYF